This T cell receptor (beta chain) was recovered during a study of blood T cell repertoires in COVID-19. Study background: From the United States, Italy and Spain came samples of acute and convalescent COVID-19. In each case, the material was cDNA or gDNA derived from T cells, B-cell-depleted T cells, or PBMCs.

Some clones are missing from TCRdb's copy, which holds only in-frame ones; the method was immunoSEQ multiplex PCR. The sample lists 300,000 to 350,000 clones, about four fifths occurring once. Trimming pared 4 bases from V and 0 bases from J, leaving 12 bases between. CDR1 is MNHEY and CDR2 is SVGEGT in the germline V gene. The CDR3 is 16 amino acids. This TCR was recovered from a man aged 30 to 45 with active or convalescent COVID-19. The chain recombines TRBV6-2 or TRBV6-3 with TRBJ1-4; the D gene is possibly TRBD1 (5 bases). The source material was peripheral blood. This chain's CDR3 is CASSSREIATNEKLFF. Here the CDR3 DNA reads TGTGCCAGCAGTTCCAGGGAAATTGCAACTAATGAAAAACTGTTTTTT.